This T cell receptor beta chain was found in a study of blood T cells in healthy people across ages (dated by TCRdb to the mid-2010s). Some background on the complete study: In model experiments, template switching captured roughly one uniquely barcoded TCR beta cDNA molecule for every two T cells. Age-related changes in TCR beta repertoire diversity were measured in the study by deep sequencing normalized with unique cDNA molecular identifiers. Four age groups were formed from the donors: young (average 16 years), middle-aged (just under 40), aged (around 62) and long-lived (roughly 81). To avoid experimental bias, donors of different ages were spread randomly across the sequencing lanes. Two additional independent replicas of 1 million unique cDNA reads from the same blood draw were analyzed for two donors (one aged 18 to 30 and one aged 80 or older). General findings and caveats noted by the study authors: Since profiling was done on bulk unsorted PBMCs, naive and antigen-experienced compartments could not be conclusively compared. Observed TCR beta diversity correlated strongly with the percentage of naive T cells measured by flow cytometry. Because donor CMV infection status was unknown, age-related changes in expanded clonotypes were potentially confounded. Estimates of total diversity based on one million sequenced T cells were considered lower bounds and underestimates. As age increased, observed TCR beta diversity per million T cells dropped in a roughly linear way, and a significant reduction was already evident by age roughly 40. The long-lived group showed more naive CD4+ T cells, fewer expanded clones and increased TCR diversity than the aged group, suggesting age selection.

This clonotype was seen a handful of times. No antigen is known for it. Possible read error: a much larger clone is one base away. Spanning cysteine to phenylalanine, the CDR3 consists of 14 amino acids. The retained sequence is limited to the CDR3, 42 bases, with the frame set at the first base. V is cut back by 3 bases and J by 13 bases, with 11 bases in the junction unmatched. Taken from the germline V gene, the CDR1 and CDR2 loops are MNHEY and SVGAGI. The library was produced with 5' RACE. Sequencing instrument: Illumina HiSeq 2500. A second 7 to 11 cycle PCR used a sample-barcoded 5' primer and a J-beta primer mix. A unique molecular identifier was introduced onto each TCR beta cDNA molecule by a template-switch 5' adaptor carrying 12 random nucleotides. At least 3 million CDR3-containing paired-end reads were obtained from each sample. First-strand cDNA synthesis was performed from all RNA using the Mint cDNA synthesis kit, with priming by a TRBC-specific oligonucleotide. Following uracil-DNA glycosylase treatment, all cDNA underwent a first 18-cycle PCR with the universal primers M1SS and BC2_uni_R. The authors' analysis ran thus. For normalization, 1 million high-quality reads were randomly selected from each sample, with every read carrying a distinct molecular identifier. Reads with shared molecular identifiers were discarded instead of being binned into consensus sequences. CDR3 identification, clonotype clustering and error correction used MiTCR with a Q25 quality threshold and the strictest error-elimination algorithm. A nonparametric unseen species model with Euler transformation was used to estimate lower-bound total TCR beta diversity. The raw public data were reprocessed by TCRdb itself: fastp quality trimming at Q25, MiXCR clonotype calling, in-frame beta chains only. Each record represents a unique CDR3 protein, reported with the most common genes and DNA among its rows. TCRdb's processing, not the study's, gives the V and J calls here. This sample is represented by 870,000 or so distinct CDR3 sequences; more than 25% of them were singletons. The top ten clonotypes cover around a sixth of the sample.

The roughly 42 donors, aged about 6 to 95 years, were systemically healthy Caucasian individuals from Russia. Each donor gave 8 to 10 milliliters of peripheral blood, drawn into EDTA-treated Vacutainer tubes. PBMCs were isolated by Ficoll-Paque density-gradient centrifugation, with at least 6 million obtained per sample. Trizol reagent was used to extract total RNA from PBMCs, with at least 5 micrograms per sample. Naive CD45RAhigh/CD27high T cell percentages were measured by flow cytometry on a PBMC aliquot from every donor. The chain uses TRBV6-5 and TRBJ2-1; 8 bases in between match TRBD2. What was sequenced was blood. The TCR originated in a woman of 80 years or more in good health. The CDR3 here reads CASSYRGGLETQFF. The DNA sequence is as follows: TGTGCCAGCAGTTATCGGGGGGGCTTGGAGACCCAGTTCTTC.